One sample yielded the 19 T cell receptor beta chains listed below, sequenced in a study of blood T cell repertoires in COVID-19. Sequenced by immunoSEQ multiplex PCR; TCRdb stores in-frame clones only, minus some. The data hold some 300,000 clones, with 87% observed a single time. The sequenced sample was peripheral blood. These receptor sequences come from a man younger than 35 with active or convalescent COVID-19.

This clone was counted many times. V usage is TRBV6-4 and J usage is TRBJ2-3; TRBD2 matches at 8 bases. Per the germline V gene, CDR1 is MRHNA and CDR2 is SNTAGT. The J segment lost 1 base and the V segment lost 3 bases, leaving 0 bases of the junction unmatched. This CDR3 region has 14 residues. CDR3 loop: CASSEAGGTDTQYF. CDR3 DNA: TGTGCCAGCAGTGAAGCGGGGGGCACAGATACGCAGTATTTT.

V is TRBV19 and J is TRBJ1-3, with D unclear. The CDR3 loop spans 15 amino acids. The V end was cut by 10 bases, the J end by 9 bases, with 25 bases between. Germline V gene sequence: CDR1 LNHDA, CDR2 SQIVND (reference sequence). As DNA, the CDR3 is TGTGCCACTAGCGGTTTCAGCCCCTCTGGGAGCACCATATATTTT. It specifies CATSGFSPSGSTIYF.

The chain recombines TRBV28 with TRBJ1-5, with D maybe TRBD1 (5 bases). Trimming removed 3 bases at V and 5 bases at J, with 11 bases between. The V gene's germline CDR1 is MDHEN and CDR2 SYDVKM. The CDR3 loop spans 14 amino acids. CDR3 sequence reads: CASSFRQGYQPQHF. The DNA for the CDR3 is TGTGCCAGCAGTTTTCGGCAGGGTTATCAGCCCCAGCATTTT.

The chain couples TRBV6-2 or TRBV6-3 to TRBJ2-5; tentative D call: TRBD2 (5 bases). V was clipped by 2 bases and J by 5 bases, with 15 bases between them. This CDR3 contains 15 residues. Per the germline V gene, CDR1 is MNHEY and CDR2 is SVGEGT. CDR3 bases: TGTGCCAGCAGTTACCAACTAGTCGGAGCGGAGACCCAGTACTTC. It yields the protein CASSYQLVGAETQYF.

The chain has TRBV7-9 and TRBJ1-4, with D perhaps TRBD1 (5 bases). V was pared by 7 bases and J by 3 bases, with 21 bases between. CDR3 length: 17 amino acids. Germline V lookup: CDR1 SEHNR, CDR2 FQNEAQ (reference sequence). The chain's CDR3 is CASTIPRGGSANEKLFF. CDR3 nucleotides: TGTGCCAGCACCATACCCCGGGGGGGTTCGGCTAATGAAAAACTGTTTTTT. Full variable domain (outside the CDR3, taken from reference TRBV7-9 and TRBJ1-4): DTGVSQNPRHKITKRGQNVTFRCDPISEHNRLYWYRQTLGQGPEFLTYFQNEAQLEKSRLLSDRFSAERPKGSFSTLEIQRTEQGDSAMYLCASTIPRGGSANEKLFFGSGTQLSVL.

The rearrangement joins TRBV7-9 to TRBJ1-3; D possibly corresponds to TRBD1 (5 bases). CDR3 length: 14 amino acids. Germline V CDR1 and CDR2: SEHNR, FQNEAQ (reference sequence). V was clipped by 5 bases and J by 8 bases, with 16 bases between them. CDR3 in DNA: TGTGCCAGCAGCCGAGGCGGGGCGCGGGACACCATATATTTT. Amino acids: CASSRGGARDTIYF.

The V and J genes are TRBV5-8 and TRBJ1-5; 9 bases match TRBD1. Losses at the gene ends were 4 bases for V and 4 bases for J; bases not matched to a gene: 6. Germline V gene sequence: CDR1 SGHTS, CDR2 YDEGEE. The CDR3 totals 15 residues. The CDR3, as DNA: TGTGCCAGCAGCCCACCCGGGACAGGGAATCAGCCCCAGCATTTT. Translating it yields CASSPPGTGNQPQHF.

This chain uses TRBV10-2 with TRBJ2-1; D is possibly TRBD2 (7 bases). The V gene's germline CDR1 is WSHSY and CDR2 SAAADI. V gave up 8 bases and J gave up 10 bases, with 18 bases separating them. This CDR3 comprises 13 residues. DNA of the CDR3: TGCGCCAGCCGCGGAGGGGGGGGCAAAGAGCAGTTCTTC. As protein: CASRGGGGKEQFF.

The chain joins TRBV7-9 to TRBJ2-6, with 7 bases matching TRBD2. The CDR3 loop spans 16 amino acids. The V gene end was trimmed by 4 bases and the J gene end by 2 bases; junction bases not matched to a gene: 5. Germline values: CDR1 SEHNR, CDR2 FQNEAQ (reference sequence). CDR3 in amino acids: CASSSPRGAGANVLTF. CDR3 nucleotides: TGTGCCAGCAGCTCCCCTCGGGGGGCTGGGGCCAACGTCCTGACTTTC.

The CDR3 spells CASSVVSGGIYGAGELFF. In DNA, the CDR3 is TGTGCCAGCAGCGTAGTGTCAGGGGGGATTTATGGAGCCGGGGAGCTGTTTTTT. This chain uses TRBV9 with TRBJ2-2, with D tentatively TRBD1 (7 bases). The germline CDR1 and CDR2 sequences are SGDLS and YYNGEE. Trimming removed 0 bases from V and 6 bases from J, with 21 bases in between. CDR3 length: 18 amino acids.

The V call is TRBV3-1 (or the pseudogene TRBV3-2), the J call TRBJ1-1; the D gene is possibly TRBD1 (5 bases). CDR3 length: 14 amino acids. Trimming took 4 bases from V and 1 from J, leaving 10 bases between them. The germline CDR1 and CDR2 sequences are LGHDT and YNNKEL (reference sequence). CDR3 sequence: CASSRLGGNTEAFF. CDR3 coding DNA: TGTGCCAGCAGCCGATTGGGGGGGAACACTGAAGCTTTCTTT.

The CDR3 loop is CASSPSFNRESYEQYF. CDR3 DNA: TGTGCCAGCAGCCCATCATTCAACAGGGAGAGCTACGAGCAGTACTTC. The chain combines TRBV7-9 with TRBJ2-7; the D gene is possibly TRBD1 (6 bases). Germline V gene data show CDR1 as SEHNR and CDR2 as FQNEAQ (reference sequence). Trimming left V 5 bases short and J 3 bases short, with 20 bases between. This CDR3 spans 16 amino acids.

The chain has TRBV7-8 and TRBJ1-5, with TRBD1 matching 7 bases. Germline values: CDR1 SGHVS, CDR2 FQNEAQ. This CDR3 is built from 17 residues. Losses at the gene ends were 5 bases for V and 2 bases for J; bases not matched to a gene: 12. The CDR3 here is CASSPRQGLGRNQPQHF. The CDR3 region has the DNA TGTGCCAGCAGCCCGAGACAGGGTTTGGGACGCAATCAGCCCCAGCATTTT.

The chain couples TRBV29-1 to TRBJ1-2; 7 bases line up with TRBD1. The germline V gene encodes CDR1 SQVTM and CDR2 ANQGSEA. V gave up 2 bases and J gave up 0 bases; unmatched junction bases: 6. The CDR3 totals 15 residues. The CDR3 nucleotides read TGCAGCGTTGAAAGGGAGACAGGGACTAACTATGGCTACACCTTC. It translates to CSVERETGTNYGYTF.

The chain recombines TRBV9 with TRBJ2-7, with 9 bases identical to TRBD1. J was trimmed by 3 bases and V by 0 bases; bases with no gene match: 4. The CDR3 length is 15 residues. Germline V CDR1 and CDR2: SGDLS, YYNGEE. CDR3 loop: CASSVGTGVGYEQYF. CDR3 nucleotide sequence: TGTGCCAGCAGCGTAGGGACAGGGGTGGGCTACGAGCAGTACTTC.

V usage is TRBV4-1 and J usage is TRBJ1-1; D unclear. The V and J ends lost 5 bases and 3 bases respectively, with 7 bases between them. The CDR3 covers 12 residues. The germline gives CDR1 MGHRA, CDR2 YSYEKL. CDR3 in DNA: TGCGCCAGCAGCGTTAGCCACACTGAAGCTTTCTTT. This codes for CASSVSHTEAFF.

The gene calls are TRBV6-2 or TRBV6-3 and TRBJ1-1, with TRBD1 as a possible D gene (6 bases). V lost 5 bases, J lost 1 base, and 11 bases lay in between. The CDR3 is 14 residues long. The germline V gene has CDR1 MNHEY and CDR2 SVGEGT. The CDR3 protein is CASSRTVKNTEAFF. In DNA form, the CDR3 reads TGTGCCAGCAGTAGGACAGTAAAGAACACTGAAGCTTTCTTT.

This chain joins TRBV7-8 and TRBJ1-1, with 9 bases fitting TRBD1. With V trimmed by 5 bases and J by 5 bases, 3 bases remained unmatched. Germline CDR1 is SGHVS and CDR2 is FQNEAQ. The CDR3 consists of 13 residues. CDR3 protein: CASSLQGATEAFF. CDR3 sequence (DNA): TGTGCCAGCAGCCTACAGGGGGCTACTGAAGCTTTCTTT. The whole variable domain, filled in from reference TRBV7-8 and TRBJ1-1, reads GAGVSQSPRYKVAKRGQDVALRCDPISGHVSLFWYQQALGQGPEFLTYFQNEAQLDKSGLPSDRFFAERPEGSVSTLKIQRTQQEDSAVYLCASSLQGATEAFFGQGTRLTVV.

In its sample, this clone was seen once. The chain carries TRBV7-9 and TRBJ1-1, with D possibly matching TRBD1 (5 bases). The CDR3 consists of 15 residues. CDR1 is SEHNR and CDR2 is FQNEAQ in the germline V gene (reference sequence). The V end was cut by 1 base, the J end by 7 bases, with 16 bases between. CDR3 sequence (DNA): TGTGCCAGCAGCTTAGTTGATGGGGGGTTCGGTGAAGCTTTCTTT. It translates to CASSLVDGGFGEAFF. The whole variable domain, remainder taken from reference TRBV7-9 and TRBJ1-1, is DTGVSQNPRHKITKRGQNVTFRCDPISEHNRLYWYRQTLGQGPEFLTYFQNEAQLEKSRLLSDRFSAERPKGSFSTLEIQRTEQGDSAMYLCASSLVDGGFGEAFFGQGTRLTVV.